This T cell receptor (beta chain) was documented in a study of T cell responses to AZD1222 COVID-19 vaccine. Repertoires were generated with immunoSEQ multiplex PCR, while TCRdb's copy carries only in-frame clones and drops some. Among 150,000 to 200,000 clones listed, about 90% were seen once. The study, taken as a whole, reports: Donors were chiefly white British, with a greater number of females, and clonal diversity was perhaps underestimated. The study found vaccine-associated CD4 TCRs spanning spike, dominant at 160-218 and 743-854. Only six individuals given AZD1222 were seropositive at baseline.

About this clone itself: Its target is unknown.

Trimming took 5 bases from V and 5 from J, leaving 10 bases between them. Germline CDR1 and CDR2: MNHEY and SVGEGT. The CDR3 has 13 residues. This TCR came from an adult in good health. This sequence joins TRBV6-2 or TRBV6-3 and TRBJ1-5; perhaps TRBD1 as D (6 bases). The sequencing here drew on peripheral blood, taken on day 0 of MenACWY control vaccination. The CDR3 DNA sequence: TGTGCCAGCAGTGACCAGGGGTATCAGCCCCAGCATTTT. Amino acids: CASSDQGYQPQHF.